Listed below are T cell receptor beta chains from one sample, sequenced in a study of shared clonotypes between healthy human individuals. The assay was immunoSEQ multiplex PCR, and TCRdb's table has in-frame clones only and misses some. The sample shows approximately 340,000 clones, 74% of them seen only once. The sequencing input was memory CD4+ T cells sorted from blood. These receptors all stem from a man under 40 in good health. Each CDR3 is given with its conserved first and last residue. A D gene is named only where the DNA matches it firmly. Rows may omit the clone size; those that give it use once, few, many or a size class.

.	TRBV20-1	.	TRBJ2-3	CSAPTGRTQYF	TGCAGTGCCCCAACGGGACGTACGCAGTATTTT
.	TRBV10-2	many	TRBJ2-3	CASSPLAKGTDTQYF	TGCGCCAGCAGCCCCCTAGCGAAGGGGACAGATACGCAGTATTTT
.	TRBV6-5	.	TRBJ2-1	CASSYRGLNYEQFF	TGTGCCAGCAGTTACAGGGGACTCAATTATGAGCAGTTCTTC
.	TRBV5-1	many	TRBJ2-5	CASSLTQADQETQYF	TGCGCCAGCAGCTTAACCCAAGCGGACCAAGAGACCCAGTACTTC
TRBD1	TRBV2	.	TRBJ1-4	CASGRNSGQGERLFF	TGTGCCAGCGGACGGAACTCGGGACAGGGGGAGAGACTGTTTTTT
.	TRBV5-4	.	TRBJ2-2	CASSSARLSGELFF	TGTGCCAGCAGCTCGGCCCGACTATCCGGGGAGCTGTTTTTT
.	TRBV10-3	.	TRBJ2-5	CAISEFLGQTQYF	TGTGCCATCAGTGAGTTTCTAGGGCAGACCCAGTACTTC
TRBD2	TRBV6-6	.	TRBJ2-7	CASRAGLAGSYEQYF	TGTGCCAGCAGGGCCGGACTAGCGGGCTCCTACGAGCAGTACTTC
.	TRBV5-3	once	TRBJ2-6	CARWGAVVTSRANVLTF	TGTGCCAGATGGGGAGCAGTGGTGACAAGTCGGGCCAACGTCCTGACTTTC
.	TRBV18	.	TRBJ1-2	CASSLSQDNYGYTF	TGTGCCAGCTCACTTTCCCAGGACAACTATGGCTACACCTTC
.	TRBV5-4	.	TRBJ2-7	CASSLVHDTRDYEQYF	TGTGCCAGCAGCTTGGTCCACGATACTAGAGATTACGAGCAGTACTTC
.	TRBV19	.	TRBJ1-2	CASARDTNYGYTF	TGTGCCAGCGCCCGGGACACTAACTATGGCTACACCTTC
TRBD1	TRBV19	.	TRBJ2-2	CASTPRGTGIAGELFF	TGTGCCAGTACCCCCAGGGGGACAGGGATCGCCGGGGAGCTGTTTTTT
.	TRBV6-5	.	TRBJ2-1	CASSNQDGEQFF	TGTGCCAGCAGTAACCAAGACGGGGAGCAGTTCTTC
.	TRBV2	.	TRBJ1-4	CASNWAGNEKLFF	TGTGCCAGCAATTGGGCAGGAAATGAAAAACTGTTTTTT
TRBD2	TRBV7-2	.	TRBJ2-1	CASKGSGNYNEQFF	TGTGCCAGCAAGGGGAGCGGGAACTACAATGAGCAGTTCTTC
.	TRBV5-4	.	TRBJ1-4	CASSLEVGHANEKLFF	TGTGCCAGCAGCTTGGAGGTCGGGCATGCTAATGAAAAACTGTTTTTT
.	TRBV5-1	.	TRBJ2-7	CASSPREWTDEQYF	TGCGCCAGCAGCCCACGGGAGTGGACAGACGAGCAGTACTTC
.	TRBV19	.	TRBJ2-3	CALNSGSTDTQYF	TGTGCCCTAAACAGCGGGAGCACAGATACGCAGTATTTT
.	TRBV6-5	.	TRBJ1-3	CASSYSNARTGNTIYF	TGTGCCAGCAGTTACTCGAATGCCAGGACCGGAAACACCATATATTTT
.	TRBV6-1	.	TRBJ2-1	CASRQTANNEQFF	TGTGCCAGCAGACAGACAGCCAACAATGAGCAGTTCTTC
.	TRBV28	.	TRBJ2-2	CASTARTVGGELFF	TGTGCCAGCACCGCCCGGACAGTTGGCGGGGAGCTGTTTTTT
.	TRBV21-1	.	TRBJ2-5	CASPDGEESGVRTQETQYF	TGTGCCAGCCCAGACGGCGAAGAGTCGGGGGTTAGGACACAAGAGACCCAGTACTTC
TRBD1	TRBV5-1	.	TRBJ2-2	CASANSGGKSGELFF	TGCGCCAGCGCGAATTCAGGGGGAAAAAGCGGGGAGCTGTTTTTT
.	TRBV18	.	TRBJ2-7	CASSQRRDSYEQYF	TGTGCCAGCTCACAAAGAAGGGACTCCTACGAGCAGTACTTC
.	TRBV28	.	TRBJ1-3	CASSPGGTGNTIYF	TGTGCCAGCAGTCCGGGAGGGACTGGAAACACCATATATTTT
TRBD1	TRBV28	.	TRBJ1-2	CASSRGQGRDGYTF	TGTGCCAGCAGTCGCGGACAGGGGAGGGATGGCTACACCTTC
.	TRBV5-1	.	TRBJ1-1	CASSKGENTEAFF	TGCGCCAGCAGCAAAGGGGAGAACACTGAAGCTTTCTTT
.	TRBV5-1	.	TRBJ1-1	CASSAGPFAGTEAFF	TGCGCCAGCAGCGCGGGCCCCTTTGCAGGGACTGAAGCTTTCTTT
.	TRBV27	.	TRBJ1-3	CASSLSQVRTRSGNTIYF	TGTGCCAGCAGTTTATCGCAGGTAAGGACTCGCTCTGGAAACACCATATATTTT
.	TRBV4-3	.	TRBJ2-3	CASSQWGIRDTQYF	TGCGCCAGCAGCCAATGGGGGATTAGAGATACGCAGTATTTT
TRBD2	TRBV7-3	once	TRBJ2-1	CASSLSLREAGNEQFF	TGTGCCAGCAGCTTAAGTCTACGGGAGGCGGGCAATGAGCAGTTCTTC
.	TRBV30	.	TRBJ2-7	CAWADWQARSEQYF	TGTGCCTGGGCTGACTGGCAGGCCCGCTCCGAGCAGTACTTC
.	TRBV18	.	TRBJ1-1	CASSPLGPNTEAFF	TGTGCCAGCTCACCACTAGGGCCGAACACTGAAGCTTTCTTT
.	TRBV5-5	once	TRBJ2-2	CASSLVSGAEWELFF	TGTGCCAGCAGCTTGGTGTCGGGGGCGGAATGGGAGCTGTTTTTT
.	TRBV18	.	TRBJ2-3	CASSNGDTDTQYF	TGTGCCAGCTCAAACGGGGATACAGATACGCAGTATTTT
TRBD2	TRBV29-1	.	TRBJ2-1	CSARDAGLAGRSSYNEQFF	TGCAGCGCCCGGGATGCAGGACTAGCGGGACGGAGCTCCTACAATGAGCAGTTCTTC
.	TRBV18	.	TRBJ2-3	CASSLLDSTDTQYF	TGTGCCAGCTCACTTTTGGACAGCACAGATACGCAGTATTTT
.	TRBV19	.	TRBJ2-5	CASSIALGRETQYF	TGTGCCAGTAGTATAGCTTTGGGACGGGAGACCCAGTACTTC
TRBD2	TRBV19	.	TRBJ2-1	CASSTRTSGLYNEQFF	TGTGCCAGTAGTACCCGTACTAGCGGATTATACAATGAGCAGTTCTTC
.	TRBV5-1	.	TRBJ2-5	CASTSGTYQETQYF	TGCGCCAGCACGAGCGGGACATATCAAGAGACCCAGTACTTC
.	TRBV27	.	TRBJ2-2	CASSPRRNTGELFF	TGTGCCAGCAGTCCCAGGAGGAACACCGGGGAGCTGTTTTTT
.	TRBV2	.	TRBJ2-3	CASSDWTGTDTQYF	TGTGCCAGCAGTGATTGGACAGGCACAGATACGCAGTATTTT
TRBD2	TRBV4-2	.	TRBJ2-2	CASSQMGLAENTGELFF	TGTGCCAGCAGCCAAATGGGACTAGCGGAGAACACCGGGGAGCTGTTTTTT
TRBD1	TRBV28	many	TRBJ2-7	CASLKDRDRPYEQYF	TGTGCCAGCTTAAAAGACCGGGACAGACCCTACGAGCAGTACTTC
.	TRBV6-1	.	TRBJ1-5	CASSLQAVGDQPQHF	TGTGCCAGCAGTCTGCAGGCGGTCGGGGATCAGCCCCAGCATTTT
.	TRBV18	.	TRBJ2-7	CASSPQGPVGNIEQYF	TGTGCCAGCTCACCTCAGGGCCCGGTTGGTAATATCGAGCAGTACTTC
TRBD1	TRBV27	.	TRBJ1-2	CASRKTGTYGYTF	TGTGCCAGCCGTAAGACAGGGACCTATGGCTACACCTTC
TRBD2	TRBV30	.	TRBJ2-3	CAWSIRRLAADTQYF	TGTGCCTGGAGTATCAGGAGACTAGCGGCAGATACGCAGTATTTT
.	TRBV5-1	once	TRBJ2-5	CASSLASGQETQYF	TGCGCCAGCAGCTTGGCAAGCGGCCAAGAGACCCAGTACTTC
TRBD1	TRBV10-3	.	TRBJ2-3	CAISEFKGQGRDTQYF	TGTGCCATCAGTGAGTTTAAGGGACAGGGGAGAGATACGCAGTATTTT
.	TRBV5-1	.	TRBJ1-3	CASSLAGGQFGNTIYF	TGCGCCAGCAGCTTGGCCGGAGGACAATTTGGAAACACCATATATTTT
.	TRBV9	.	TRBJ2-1	CASSAGDRAYPFNEQFF	TGTGCCAGCAGCGCGGGGGACCGCGCCTACCCATTCAATGAGCAGTTCTTC
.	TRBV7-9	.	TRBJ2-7	CASSDVYHEQYF	TGTGCCAGCAGCGACGTTTACCACGAGCAGTACTTC
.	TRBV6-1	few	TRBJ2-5	CASKRQYQETQYF	TGTGCCAGCAAGAGACAGTACCAAGAGACCCAGTACTTC
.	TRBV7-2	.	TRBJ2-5	CASSLAGRTEETQYF	TGTGCCAGCAGCTTAGCGGGAAGGACAGAAGAGACCCAGTACTTC
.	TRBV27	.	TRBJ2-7	CASSRASSGTAYEQYF	TGTGCCAGCAGTCGCGCCTCGTCCGGGACGGCCTACGAGCAGTACTTC